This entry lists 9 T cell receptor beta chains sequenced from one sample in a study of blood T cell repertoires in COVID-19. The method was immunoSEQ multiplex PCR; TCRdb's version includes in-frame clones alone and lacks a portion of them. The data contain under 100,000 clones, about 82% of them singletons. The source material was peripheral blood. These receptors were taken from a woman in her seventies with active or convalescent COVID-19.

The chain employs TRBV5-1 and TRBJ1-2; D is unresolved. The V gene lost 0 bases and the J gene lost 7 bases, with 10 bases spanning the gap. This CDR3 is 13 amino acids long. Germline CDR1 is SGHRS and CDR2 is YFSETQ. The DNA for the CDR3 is TGCGCCAGCAGCTTGGAGGGAGGAGGTGGCTACACCTTC. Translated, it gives CASSLEGGGGYTF.

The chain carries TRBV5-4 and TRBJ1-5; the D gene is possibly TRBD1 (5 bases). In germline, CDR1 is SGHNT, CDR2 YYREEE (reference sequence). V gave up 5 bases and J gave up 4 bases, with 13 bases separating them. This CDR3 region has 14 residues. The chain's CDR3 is CASSRDGGNQPQHF. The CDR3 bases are TGTGCCAGCAGTAGGGACGGGGGTAATCAGCCCCAGCATTTT.

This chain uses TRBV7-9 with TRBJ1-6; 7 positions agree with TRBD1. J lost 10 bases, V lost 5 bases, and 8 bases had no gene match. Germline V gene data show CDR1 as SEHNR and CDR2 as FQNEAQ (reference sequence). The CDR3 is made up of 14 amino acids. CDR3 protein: CASSQGQPESPLHF. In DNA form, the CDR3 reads TGTGCCAGCAGCCAGGGACAGCCAGAATCACCCCTCCACTTT. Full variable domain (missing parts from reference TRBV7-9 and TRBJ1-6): DTGVSQNPRHKITKRGQNVTFRCDPISEHNRLYWYRQTLGQGPEFLTYFQNEAQLEKSRLLSDRFSAERPKGSFSTLEIQRTEQGDSAMYLCASSQGQPESPLHFGNGTRLTVT.

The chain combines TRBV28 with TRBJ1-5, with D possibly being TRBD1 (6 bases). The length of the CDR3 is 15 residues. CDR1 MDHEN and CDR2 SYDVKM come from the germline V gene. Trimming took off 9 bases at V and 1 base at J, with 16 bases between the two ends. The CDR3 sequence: CASLRRGLSNQPQHF. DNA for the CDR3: TGTGCCAGTTTACGCAGGGGTCTAAGCAATCAGCCCCAGCATTTT.

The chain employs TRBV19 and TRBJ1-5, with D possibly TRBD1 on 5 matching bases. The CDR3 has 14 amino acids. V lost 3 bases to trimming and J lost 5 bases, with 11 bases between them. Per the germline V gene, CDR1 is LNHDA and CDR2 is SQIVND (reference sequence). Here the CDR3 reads CASSIGDSHQPQHF. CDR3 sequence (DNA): TGTGCCAGTAGTATTGGAGACAGTCATCAGCCCCAGCATTTT.

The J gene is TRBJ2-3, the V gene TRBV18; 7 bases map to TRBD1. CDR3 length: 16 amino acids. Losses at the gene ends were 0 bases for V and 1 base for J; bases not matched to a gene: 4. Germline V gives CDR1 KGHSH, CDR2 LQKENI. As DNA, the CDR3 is TGTGCCAGCTCACCACCCAGGGGGACGGGCACAGATACGCAGTATTTT. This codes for CASSPPRGTGTDTQYF.

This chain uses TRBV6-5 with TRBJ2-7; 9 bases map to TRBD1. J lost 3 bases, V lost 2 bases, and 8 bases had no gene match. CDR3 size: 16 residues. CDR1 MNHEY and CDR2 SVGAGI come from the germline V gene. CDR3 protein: CASSYDIGTGIYEQYF. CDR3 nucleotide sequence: TGTGCCAGCAGTTACGATATCGGGACAGGGATCTACGAGCAGTACTTC.

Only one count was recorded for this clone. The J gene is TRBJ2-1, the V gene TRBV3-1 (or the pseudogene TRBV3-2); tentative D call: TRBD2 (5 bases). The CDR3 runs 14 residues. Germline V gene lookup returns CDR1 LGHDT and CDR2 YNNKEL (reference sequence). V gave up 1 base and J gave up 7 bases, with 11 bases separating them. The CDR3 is CASSQAGSTNEQFF. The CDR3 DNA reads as TGTGCCAGCAGCCAAGCTGGGAGTACGAATGAGCAGTTCTTC.

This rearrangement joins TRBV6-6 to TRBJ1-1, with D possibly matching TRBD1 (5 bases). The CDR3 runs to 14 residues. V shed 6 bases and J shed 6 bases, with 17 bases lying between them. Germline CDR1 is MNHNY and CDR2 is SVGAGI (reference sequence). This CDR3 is CASRPGGGYPEAFF. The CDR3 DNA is TGTGCCAGCAGGCCCGGTGGGGGGTACCCTGAAGCTTTCTTT.